This T cell receptor beta chain originates from a study of blood T cell repertoires in COVID-19 (dated by TCRdb to the early 2020s). As for the study more broadly: Samples from collaborators originated in the United States, Italy and Spain and spanned both the acute and convalescent phases of COVID-19. The material from the prospective study consisted of cDNA or gDNA derived from T cells, B-cell-depleted T cells, or PBMCs. Deeply sampled blood TCRbeta repertoires from subjects exposed to, actively infected with, or recovered from COVID-19 were included in the dataset. The repertoires were made available in a free public database intended to serve as a resource for research on the immune response to SARS-CoV-2. Samples came from the ongoing ImmuneRACE study (first 160 participants) plus 1,254 subjects from 6 global collaborators. The sample metadata nearly always contained a de-identified subject ID, COVID-19 status, age in years and sex. HLA class I and class II types, where available, came from metadata supplied by the sample provider rather than from assay-based typing.

Trimming at the junction amounts to 1 base on V and 2 bases on J, and the germline ends lie 11 bases apart. Including cysteine and phenylalanine, the CDR3 has 15 amino acids. Kept here is only the CDR3 DNA, which spans 45 bases and is read in frame from base 1. The germline V gene gives CDR1 as SGHNT and CDR2 as YENEEA. The paper as a whole reports these results and caveats: The quantity of clinical and demographic metadata differed by source and by participant and was supplied without curation.

The immunoSEQ Assay, a bias-controlled multiplex PCR, was used to amplify TCRbeta CDR3 regions from genomic DNA. The study's own analysis went as follows. Within the assay, amplification of reference gene primers was used to estimate how many nucleated cells each sample contained. To quantify the absolute abundance of each unique TCRbeta CDR3 rearrangement, sequence reads were collapsed and filtered. For each sample, productive Simpson clonality was calculated as the square root of Simpson's diversity index across productive rearrangements. TCRdb obtained this table from immuneACCESS and retained in-frame rearrangements with V and J assigned. These tables miss some clones; where compared with another copy, unresolved V genes account for less than half of the shortfall, and the remainder is unexplained. V, J and clone size derive from that table, while D and trimming were established from the DNA sequence. For this sample the table gives over 55,000 clones, of which 65% to 90% were detected only once. Roughly 25% of the sample is held by the ten biggest clonotypes.

The collaborating institutions used their own protocols to collect whole blood in K2EDTA tubes. For TCRbeta analysis, collaborator samples were shipped as frozen whole blood, as isolated PBMCs, or as DNA extracted from either sample type. The sample holds one count of this clone. Which antigen it targets is not known. No clone much larger than this one lies a single base away; base qualities are absent. The sequenced sample was peripheral blood. The receptor comes from a middle-aged man with acute or convalescent COVID-19. The rearranged chain carries TRBV11-3 and TRBJ2-5; TRBD2 might be the D gene, on 7 matching bases. The DNA reads TGTGCCAGCAGCTTAGGCGGGGGCGTACAAGAGACCCAGTACTTC. The encoded protein is CASSLGGGVQETQYF.